This T cell receptor (beta chain) was captured by sequencing in a study of T cell changes during pregnancy in multiple sclerosis. CDR3 length: 15 amino acids. The V gene lost 5 bases and the J gene lost 3 bases, with 17 bases spanning the gap. CDR1 is MNHEY, CDR2 SMNVEV, per germline (reference sequence). TCRdb keeps only in-frame clones here, not all; method: immunoSEQ multiplex PCR. The repertoire holds 120,000 or so clones, with over 85% as singletons. The chain links TRBV27 to TRBJ2-7, with D possibly being TRBD2 (6 bases). The clonotype was recovered from a female donor with multiple sclerosis, enrolled in a pregnancy study. The sequences come from peripheral blood, collected before pregnancy. CDR3 loop: CASSKRLGPFYEQYF. DNA of the CDR3: TGTGCCAGCAGTAAAAGACTAGGACCCTTCTACGAGCAGTACTTC.